This record concerns one TCR beta chain sequence. Antigen specificity is unknown. Template switching added a universal primer site, and cDNA bore unique molecular identifiers. TCRdb reprocessed the 5' RACE reads via MiXCR and lists one record per CDR3 protein. The sample records around 450,000 distinct CDR3 sequences, 13% to 15% being singletons. These data originate in a study of identical twins. Findings and limits, study-wide: Beta out-of-frame sequences displayed a weaker excess of sharing between twins. Fewer insertions characterized abundant cord blood beta clonotypes, whereas memory repertoires showed none. It was cross-sectional statistical analysis, not following the same donors, that the conclusions relied on.

These data also formed part of another study, on yellow fever vaccine responses in identical twins.

Specimen: CD4+ T cells sorted from blood. The source of this sequence is a woman younger than 35 in good health.

The CDR3 reads CSAREISGAWDTQYF. CDR3 sequence (DNA): TGCAGTGCTAGAGAGATCTCGGGGGCTTGGGATACGCAGTATTTT. The rearrangement uses TRBV20-1 and TRBJ2-3, with D perhaps given as TRBD1 or TRBD2 (6 bases each). CDR3 length: 15 residues. The germline CDR1 and CDR2 sequences are DFQATT and SNEGSKA (reference sequence). Trimming took off 0 bases at V and 6 bases at J, with 16 bases between the two ends.